Shown below are 23 T cell receptor beta chains from a single sample sequenced in a study of blood T cell repertoires in COVID-19. TCRdb's table, derived via immunoSEQ multiplex PCR, lists solely in-frame clones and lacks some. Among under 300,000 clones listed, 86% were seen once. The specimen was peripheral blood. Receptor source: a man aged 55 to 70 with acute or convalescent COVID-19.

A few counts support this clone. The gene calls are TRBV12-3 or TRBV12-4 and TRBJ1-2; D call uncertain. CDR3 length equals 11 residues. The germline V and J ends were trimmed by 5 bases and 7 bases, with 8 bases remaining between them. The DNA of the CDR3 is TGTGCCAGCAGTCTCGGGATTGGCTACACCTTC. Protein product: CASSLGIGYTF.

This sequence joins TRBV7-9 and TRBJ2-2, with TRBD1 matching 8 bases. CDR1 and CDR2 (germline): SEHNR, FQNEAQ (reference sequence). V dropped 2 bases and J dropped 6; count of bases not matched to a gene: 5. The CDR3 is made up of 15 amino acids. As DNA, the CDR3 is TGTGCCAGCAGCTTACTTGACAGGGGATCCGGGGAGCTGTTTTTT. Translated, it gives CASSLLDRGSGELFF.

V usage is TRBV29-1 and J usage is TRBJ1-2; D remains unclear. Deletions cut 3 bases from V and 2 bases from J, with 7 bases between. The CDR3 is 12 amino acids. The germline V gene encodes CDR1 SQVTM and CDR2 ANQGSEA. The CDR3 bases are TGCAGCGTTGACGGGGAAAACTATGGCTACACCTTC. It specifies CSVDGENYGYTF.

This chain uses TRBV5-1 with TRBJ1-5, with TRBD1 as a possible D gene (6 bases). This CDR3 has 16 residues. Germline V CDR1 and CDR2: SGHRS, YFSETQ. The V gene lost 4 bases and the J gene lost 2 bases, with 16 bases spanning the gap. The CDR3 coding sequence is TGCGCCAGCAGCCCTGGAGCGTCAGGGGGCAATCAGCCCCAGCATTTT. It is translated as CASSPGASGGNQPQHF.

The chain carries TRBV19 and TRBJ1-2; 8 bases are shared with TRBD1. There are 15 residues in the CDR3. J lost 4 bases, V lost 4 bases, and 8 bases had no gene match. The V gene's germline CDR1 is LNHDA and CDR2 SQIVND (reference sequence). CDR3 in amino acids: CASSTAGTGVYGYTF. Here the CDR3 DNA reads TGTGCCAGTAGTACGGCAGGGACAGGCGTCTATGGCTACACCTTC.

As DNA, the CDR3 is TGTGCCAGCAGTTTGAGCTCGAATAATGAAAAACTGTTTTTT. Protein: CASSLSSNNEKLFF. The chain couples TRBV28 to TRBJ1-4; D is unclear. The germline V gene has CDR1 MDHEN and CDR2 SYDVKM. Trimming stripped 3 bases from V and 4 bases from J, with 9 bases between. This CDR3 has 14 amino acids.

The chain employs TRBV9 and TRBJ1-2, with 8 bases matching TRBD1. J lost 3 bases, V lost 1 base, and 5 bases had no gene match. Germline lookup yields CDR1 SGDLS and CDR2 YYNGEE. The CDR3 covers 15 residues. For the CDR3, the DNA is TGTGCCAGCAGCGTACTCCAACAGGGGGACTATGGCTACACCTTC. This translates into CASSVLQQGDYGYTF.

The genes are TRBV5-4 and TRBJ2-2, with TRBD2 matching 8 bases. The germline V gene encodes CDR1 SGHNT and CDR2 YYREEE (reference sequence). The CDR3 loop spans 16 amino acids. The junction had 3 bases not matched to a gene; V was cut back by 2 bases and J by 0 bases. The CDR3 coding sequence is TGTGCCAGCAGCTTAGGTAGCGGGACGAACACCGGGGAGCTGTTTTTT. This gives the protein CASSLGSGTNTGELFF.

The chain combines TRBV18 with TRBJ1-2; the D gene is possibly TRBD1 (5 bases). Trimming stripped 3 bases from V and 2 bases from J, with 16 bases between. The CDR3 runs to 16 residues. Germline V CDR1 and CDR2: KGHSH, LQKENI. The CDR3 DNA reads as TGTGCCAGCTCACCCCCCGGTGGAGGGGCCAACTATGGCTACACCTTC. It codes for CASSPPGGGANYGYTF.

The rearrangement joins TRBV7-8 to TRBJ1-1, with D possibly matching TRBD1 (6 bases). This CDR3 region has 14 residues. Germline lookup yields CDR1 SGHVS and CDR2 FQNEAQ. V was clipped by 1 base and J by 4 bases, with 10 bases between them. The CDR3 reads CASSLGGGATEAFF. CDR3 DNA: TGTGCCAGCAGCTTAGGAGGGGGGGCCACTGAAGCTTTCTTT.

The V call is TRBV11-2, the J call TRBJ2-7, with 8 bases that match TRBD2. Germline V gene sequence: CDR1 SGHAT, CDR2 FQNNGV. The CDR3 totals 15 residues. Germline trimming cut 3 bases from V and 5 bases from J; bases unmatched to any gene: 9. CDR3 loop: CASSFALAVSNEQYF. CDR3 in DNA: TGTGCCAGCAGCTTCGCACTAGCGGTATCCAACGAGCAGTACTTC. Full variable domain (remainder filled in from reference TRBV11-2 and TRBJ2-7): EAGVAQSPRYKIIEKRQSVAFWCNPISGHATLYWYQQILGQGPKLLIQFQNNGVVDDSQLPKDRFSAERLKGVDSTLKIQPAKLEDSAVYLCASSFALAVSNEQYFGPGTRLTVT.

The rearrangement uses TRBV28 and TRBJ2-3; 8 positions match TRBD2. Germline CDR1 reads MDHEN; CDR2 reads SYDVKM. This CDR3 comprises 14 residues. V shed 4 bases, J shed 3 bases, and the junction held 3 bases outside the gene matches. CDR3 coding DNA: TGTGCCAGCAGTTCCAGCGGGAGAACAGATACGCAGTATTTT. Translating it yields CASSSSGRTDTQYF.

In this sample, this clone turned up a few times. V usage is TRBV3-1 (or the pseudogene TRBV3-2) and J usage is TRBJ2-7, with TRBD2 matching over 7 bases. The CDR3 has 15 amino acids. The germline CDR1 and CDR2 sequences are LGHDT and YNNKEL (reference sequence). Trimming took 4 bases from V and 0 from J; bases not matched to a gene: 6. CDR3 DNA sequence: TGTGCCAGCAGCCCGCGGGAGAAGGACTCCTACGAGCAGTACTTC. Its protein product is CASSPREKDSYEQYF.

This chain links TRBV7-9 with TRBJ1-2; tentative D call: TRBD1 (5 bases). Trimming took 5 bases from V and 6 from J, leaving 13 bases between them. The CDR3 is made up of 13 amino acids. CDR1 SEHNR and CDR2 FQNEAQ come from the germline V gene (reference sequence). CDR3 bases: TGTGCCAGCAGCCAGAGCAGGGTGGATGGCTACACCTTC. Its protein product is CASSQSRVDGYTF.

The genes are TRBV7-3 and TRBJ1-6; TRBD1 might be the D (5 bases). V shed 5 bases and J shed 9 bases, with 8 bases lying between them. Germline CDR1 is SGHTA and CDR2 is FQGTGA. This CDR3 is 12 amino acids long. CDR3 sequence: CASSVTGSPLHF. In DNA, the CDR3 is TGTGCCAGCAGCGTTACAGGTTCACCCCTCCACTTT.

The genes are TRBV28 and TRBJ2-7, with D maybe TRBD2 (6 bases). Germline V gene sequence: CDR1 MDHEN, CDR2 SYDVKM. The V end was cut by 5 bases, the J end by 4 bases, with 18 bases between. CDR3 size: 15 residues. The CDR3 region is CASSTPGGFRYEQYF. The DNA for the CDR3 is TGTGCCAGCAGTACCCCCGGGGGTTTCCGGTACGAGCAGTACTTC.

This clone appeared a single time. The chain has TRBV2 and TRBJ2-2; 7 nucleotides align to TRBD1. The junction had 14 bases not matched to a gene; V was cut back by 7 bases and J by 3 bases. Germline CDR1 SNHLY, CDR2 FYNNEI. CDR3 length equals 17 residues. The CDR3 DNA follows: TGTGCCAGCACCCGAAGAAACCCACAGGGGTACACCGGGGAGCTGTTTTTT. As protein: CASTRRNPQGYTGELFF.

The J gene is TRBJ1-4, the V gene TRBV28, with TRBD1 identical over 10 bases. The CDR3 has 16 residues. Germline assignment: CDR1 MDHEN and CDR2 SYDVKM. The V gene end was trimmed by 6 bases and the J gene end by 5 bases; junction bases not matched to a gene: 9. Written as DNA, the CDR3 is TGTGCCAGCAGCTATTACCGGACAGGGGGGAATGAAAAACTGTTTTTT. Its protein product is CASSYYRTGGNEKLFF.

The chain employs TRBV7-3 and TRBJ1-1; 8 nucleotides agree with TRBD1. The CDR3 totals 14 residues. V shed 4 bases and J 5 bases; nucleotides not matched to a gene: 6. Germline V gene sequence: CDR1 SGHTA, CDR2 FQGTGA. The CDR3 reads CASSSGQVGTEAFF. CDR3 DNA sequence: TGTGCCAGCAGCTCGGGACAGGTGGGAACTGAAGCTTTCTTT.

J is TRBJ2-7 and V is TRBV27; 8 bases match TRBD1. The V gene's germline CDR1 is MNHEY and CDR2 SMNVEV (reference sequence). With 6 bases clipped from V and 5 bases from J, the junction kept 12 bases outside the gene matches. The CDR3 sequence is 15 residues long. CDR3 sequence: CASRPARTGYHEQYF. CDR3 nucleotides: TGTGCCAGCAGACCCGCGCGGACAGGGTATCACGAGCAGTACTTC.

CDR3 region: CASSELAVGSYNEQFF. The DNA of the CDR3 is TGTGCCAGCAGTGAACTAGCGGTTGGATCCTACAATGAGCAGTTCTTC. The V and J genes are TRBV6-1 and TRBJ2-1; 7 bases are shared with TRBD2. The CDR3 covers 16 residues. Losses at the gene ends were 2 bases for V and 1 base for J; bases not matched to a gene: 5. Germline V gene data show CDR1 as MNHNS and CDR2 as SASEGT.

The chain links TRBV27 to TRBJ2-2; TRBD1 might be the D (6 bases). The CDR3 contains 13 residues. V was cut by 4 bases and J by 5 bases, with 8 bases left in between. Germline CDR1 is MNHEY and CDR2 is SMNVEV (reference sequence). The CDR3 loop reads CASSSRGTGELFF. The DNA of the CDR3 is TGTGCCAGCAGTTCAAGGGGGACCGGGGAGCTGTTTTTT.

The chain uses TRBV7-2 and TRBJ2-5; 12 bases are a match to TRBD2. This CDR3 contains 16 residues. From germline, CDR1 is SGHTA and CDR2 FQGNSA. V shed 5 bases and J 3 bases; nucleotides not matched to a gene: 7. CDR3 residues: CASSPNRLAGEETQYF. CDR3 bases: TGTGCCAGCAGCCCAAACCGACTAGCGGGAGAAGAGACCCAGTACTTC.